This T cell receptor (beta chain) was captured in a study of blood T cell dynamics during melanoma immunotherapy. Study at large: Patients with metastatic melanoma got pembrolizumab or nivolumab-ipilimumab as first-line care. Whole-study results and caveats: PBMC repertoires of eventual disease-control patients split at W3 into clonality or diversity gains.

J was trimmed by 2 bases and V by 4 bases; bases with no gene match: 8. In germline, CDR1 is SGHAT, CDR2 FQNNGV. The length of the CDR3 is 16 residues. A fixed DNA input of roughly 0.35 ug was used per bulk PBMC sample. Profiling relied on immunoSEQ multiplex PCR, and the TCRdb table lists in-frame clones only, not all of them. This table holds roughly 6,900 clones, roughly 75% found once. Time point noted: pre-treatment baseline. Prior systemic cancer therapy, immunosuppressant use and other active malignancies excluded patients. A word on this clone: What it binds is unknown.

This receptor was obtained from a human donor with melanoma. Sample: blood, taken from a patient treated with checkpoint blockade. V usage is TRBV11-2 and J usage is TRBJ2-7; 10 nucleotides line up with TRBD1. This chain's CDR3 is CASSSGGGTGAYEQYF. The CDR3 DNA follows: TGTGCCAGCAGCTCCGGAGGGGGGACAGGGGCCTACGAGCAGTACTTC. Full variable domain (missing parts from reference TRBV11-2 and TRBJ2-7): EAGVAQSPRYKIIEKRQSVAFWCNPISGHATLYWYQQILGQGPKLLIQFQNNGVVDDSQLPKDRFSAERLKGVDSTLKIQPAKLEDSAVYLCASSSGGGTGAYEQYFGPGTRLTVT.